Each of the 9 T cell receptor beta chains below was sequenced from the same sample in a study of shared clonotypes between healthy human individuals. The method was immunoSEQ multiplex PCR; TCRdb's version includes in-frame clones alone and lacks a portion of them. This sample has 2 million to 2.5 million clones, with 85% to 95% found just once. The sequenced sample consisted of naive CD4+ T cells from PBMCs. Described subset: CD45RA+ positively selected. The receptors here all came from a man in his late teens or twenties in good health. Some clones in this sample may be carry-over from other donors' samples.

This clone was observed a handful of times. V and J are TRBV10-2 and TRBJ1-1; D is unresolved. Trimming removed 2 bases at V and 1 base at J, with 5 bases between. Germline V CDR1 and CDR2: WSHSY, SAAADI. CDR3 length: 13 amino acids. The CDR3 region has the DNA TGCGCCAGCAGTGAGGCAGGGAACACTGAAGCTTTCTTT. Translating it yields CASSEAGNTEAFF.

V is TRBV9 and J is TRBJ2-2, with 9 bases identical to TRBD2. Germline CDR1 reads SGDLS; CDR2 reads YYNGEE. The CDR3 loop spans 15 amino acids. Unmatched junction bases numbered 7, after V lost 2 bases and J lost 8 bases. CDR3 sequence: CASSVGGRATGELFF. The CDR3, as DNA: TGTGCCAGCAGCGTCGGCGGGAGGGCCACTGGGGAGCTGTTTTTT.

The chain joins TRBV7-3 to TRBJ2-5; D is ambiguous. Trimming shortened V by 2 bases and J by 2 bases, and 6 bases separated the two germline ends. The CDR3 spans 13 residues. Germline loops: CDR1 SGHTA, CDR2 FQGTGA. The CDR3 DNA reads as TGTGCCAGCAGCTTAGAGACTCAAGAGACCCAGTACTTC. This encodes CASSLETQETQYF.

The genes are TRBV6-1 and TRBJ1-5; D is unclear. The CDR3 is made up of 13 amino acids. V shed 3 bases and J shed 9 bases, with 12 bases lying between them. CDR1 is MNHNS, CDR2 SASEGT, per germline. The chain's CDR3 is CASSEMGRRPQHF. For the CDR3, the DNA is TGTGCCAGCAGTGAGATGGGGAGGAGGCCCCAGCATTTT.

The sample holds one count of this clone. This chain uses TRBV27 with TRBJ1-2; maybe TRBD1 (5 bases). The CDR3 sequence is 15 residues long. Germline-derived CDR1 and CDR2 are MNHEY and SMNVEV (reference sequence). The V and J ends lost 1 base and 4 bases respectively, with 13 bases between them. The CDR3 DNA reads as TGTGCCAGCAGTTTATTTTTCCAGGGAGGCTATGGCTACACCTTC. Residues: CASSLFFQGGYGYTF.

This chain links TRBV5-5 with TRBJ2-3, with 12 bases aligning to TRBD2. The length of the CDR3 is 16 residues. In germline, CDR1 is SGHKS, CDR2 YYEKEE (reference sequence). The trim removed 4 bases at V and 4 bases at J, leaving 7 bases unmatched. The CDR3 reads CASSRGTSGSADTQYF. CDR3 DNA: TGTGCCAGCAGCCGAGGGACTAGCGGGTCTGCAGATACGCAGTATTTT.

The genes are TRBV11-3 and TRBJ2-5; D is possibly TRBD2 (5 bases). With 2 bases removed from V and 5 bases from J, the gap between germline ends came to 9 bases. CDR1 SGHNT and CDR2 YENEEA come from the germline V gene. CDR3 length equals 13 residues. The CDR3 nucleotides are TGTGCCAGCAGCTTAACCTCGGGGGAGACCCAGTACTTC. Translated, it gives CASSLTSGETQYF. Filled out from reference TRBV11-3 and TRBJ2-5, the complete variable domain reads EAGVVQSPRYKIIEKKQPVAFWCNPISGHNTLYWYLQNLGQGPELLIRYENEEAVDDSQLPKDRFSAERLKGVDSTLKIQPAELGDSAVYLCASSLTSGETQYFGPGTRLLVL.

V and J are TRBV6-6 and TRBJ2-7; 9 positions agree with TRBD2. This CDR3 has 15 amino acids. Trimming removed 4 bases from V and 4 bases from J; junction bases left unmatched: 8. Looked up from germline, CDR1 is MNHNY and CDR2 is SVGAGI (reference sequence). CDR3 nucleotides: TGTGCCAGCAGTTTAGCGGGAGCGGGCGGGTACGAGCAGTACTTC. Protein: CASSLAGAGGYEQYF.

CDR3 bases: TGTGCCAGCAGTTTAAGGTTGGGACGGGACATAGGCGGTCAGCCCCAGCATTTT. Residues: CASSLRLGRDIGGQPQHF. This chain links TRBV28 with TRBJ1-5; weak D call: TRBD1 (6 bases). The V gene lost 2 bases and the J gene lost 6 bases, with 23 bases spanning the gap. CDR1 MDHEN and CDR2 SYDVKM come from the germline V gene. This CDR3 region has 18 residues.